This entry is about one T cell receptor (beta chain). What it binds is not known. V shed 5 bases, J shed 3 bases, and the junction held 9 bases outside the gene matches. The CDR3 length is 14 residues. Germline CDR1 and CDR2: GTSNPN and SVGIG (reference sequence). This sample was included in a study of cytomegalovirus exposure and HLA in healthy donors. On the study more broadly: The 100 to 150 validation repertoires and the roughly 680 first-cohort repertoires shared a platform, a later analysis reported.

Study-wide results and caveats: A few chains linked to CMV were shown in vitro to be specific for CMV antigens. Whilst most TCR sequences proved rare, a subset of public TCRs occurred across many donors.

This table comes from immunoSEQ multiplex PCR, and its TCRdb copy is limited to in-frame clones, with some not included. The data contain some 110,000 clones, about 94% of them seen just once; the ten biggest clones take up less than 1.5%. The source is a woman aged 18-30 years in good health and CMV-seronegative. The chain links TRBV30 to TRBJ2-7; 8 bases agree with TRBD1. The source material was PBMCs. The DNA for the CDR3 is TGTGCCTGGGCTTCCGGGACAGGCGTCTACGAGCAGTACTTC. Protein product: CAWASGTGVYEQYF.